The rows below give T cell receptor beta chains drawn from one sample of a study of cytomegalovirus exposure and HLA in healthy donors. Only in-frame clones appear in the TCRdb table, and some are missing; sequencing was by immunoSEQ multiplex PCR. The sample consists of approximately 120,000 clones, more than 65% of them appearing once. Sequencing was performed on PBMCs. The origin of the receptors is a middle-aged man in good health and CMV-seropositive. Both conserved end residues are part of each CDR3. The order of the fields is CDR3 protein, J gene, V gene, CDR3 length.

CASSDGTSGVSSYEQYF	TRBJ2-7	TRBV6-1	17
CASSEGSGQGISSRFMQYF	TRBJ2-7	TRBV9	19
CASSVGSKTNSPLHF	TRBJ1-6	TRBV9	15
CASATGLSQPQHF	TRBJ1-5	TRBV6-5	13
CSVRPYVGDGYTF	TRBJ1-2	TRBV29-1	13
CATGSSYNSPLHF	TRBJ1-6	TRBV4-2	13
CASSIDWATGELFF	TRBJ2-2	TRBV19	14
CASTATGTKENEQFF	TRBJ2-1	TRBV9	15
CASSEGLGADTEAFF	TRBJ1-1	TRBV2	15
CASRRFDTEAFF	TRBJ1-1	TRBV19	12
CASSQERRTVGEQYF	TRBJ2-7	TRBV4-1	15
CASSVGTSEETQYF	TRBJ2-5	TRBV5-4	14
CASKGLADTFYNEQFF	TRBJ2-1	TRBV27	16
CASSNPGVREKLFF	TRBJ1-4	TRBV18	14
CASSPRGQGNYEQYF	TRBJ2-7	TRBV18	15
CASSLSRGRASNYGYTF	TRBJ1-2	TRBV27	17
CASNADSYGYTF	TRBJ1-2	TRBV6-6	12
CASFPPRPGLQEQNTEAFF	TRBJ1-1	TRBV18	19